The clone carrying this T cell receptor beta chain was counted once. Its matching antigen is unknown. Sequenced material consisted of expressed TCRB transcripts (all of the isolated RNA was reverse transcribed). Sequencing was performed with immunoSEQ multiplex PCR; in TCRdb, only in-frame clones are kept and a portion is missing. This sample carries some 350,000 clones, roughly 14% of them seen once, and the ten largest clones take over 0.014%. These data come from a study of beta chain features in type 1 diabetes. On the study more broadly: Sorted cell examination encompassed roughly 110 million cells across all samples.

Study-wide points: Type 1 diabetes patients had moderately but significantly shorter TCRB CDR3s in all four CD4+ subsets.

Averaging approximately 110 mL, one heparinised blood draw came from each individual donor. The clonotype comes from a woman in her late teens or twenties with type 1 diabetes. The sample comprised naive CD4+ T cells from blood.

CDR3 in DNA: TGCGCCAGCAGTCCTCAAGGAGGGCGACTTGGGTACAATGAGCAGTTCTTC. It codes for CASSPQGGRLGYNEQFF. The genes are TRBV5-1 and TRBJ2-1; perhaps TRBD2 as D (6 bases). The CDR3 is 17 amino acids. Trimming pared 5 bases from V and 4 bases from J, leaving 22 bases between. The V gene's germline CDR1 is SGHRS and CDR2 YFSETQ.